These 22 T cell receptor beta chains came from one sample sequenced in a study of cytomegalovirus exposure and HLA in healthy donors. Researchers ran the PCR with 60 Vbeta and 13 Jbeta primers. Clones were sequenced by immunoSEQ multiplex PCR, and TCRdb holds only the in-frame ones, with some missing. This repertoire includes about 100,000 clones. Sample: PBMCs. The receptors were sampled from a man aged 50-60 years in good health and CMV-seronegative.

The chain is built from TRBV5-1 and TRBJ2-5; D is uncertain. The CDR3 length is 12 residues. The germline CDR1 and CDR2 sequences are SGHRS and YFSETQ. Trimming removed 5 bases at V and 5 bases at J, with 10 bases between. Here the CDR3 DNA reads TGCGCCAGCAGACTCGATCGCGAGACCCAGTACTTC. Translation: CASRLDRETQYF.

The chain couples TRBV19 to TRBJ2-2, with D maybe TRBD2 (6 bases). Deletions cut 9 bases from V and 5 bases from J, with 16 bases between. This CDR3 is 14 amino acids long. The germline CDR1 and CDR2 sequences are LNHDA and SQIVND (reference sequence). CDR3 residues: CASLRGGKTGELFF. The CDR3 DNA follows: TGTGCCAGCCTACGTGGCGGGAAAACCGGGGAGCTGTTTTTT.

The J gene is TRBJ1-2, the V gene TRBV11-3, with 7 nucleotides matching TRBD1. The CDR3 is made up of 12 amino acids. J gave up 8 bases and V 4 bases, and 4 bases lay outside the gene matches. Germline V gene sequence: CDR1 SGHNT, CDR2 YENEEA. CDR3 nucleotides: TGTGCCAGCAGCTCGACAGGGTTAGGCTACACCTTC. This encodes CASSSTGLGYTF.

For this clone: This sample includes further DNA sequences coding for the same CDR3. The chain joins TRBV19 to TRBJ1-5, with 7 bases matching TRBD1. Per germline, CDR1 LNHDA and CDR2 SQIVND (reference sequence). V lost 5 bases, J lost 2 bases, and 3 bases stayed unmatched. The CDR3 extends over 14 amino acids. CDR3 protein: CASSPTGGNQPQHF. CDR3 coding DNA: TGTGCCAGTAGTCCAACAGGGGGCAATCAGCCCCAGCATTTT.

The chain carries TRBV29-1 and TRBJ2-5, with D hard to call. The CDR3 sequence is 11 residues long. Germline V gives CDR1 SQVTM, CDR2 ANQGSEA. With 7 bases removed from V and 5 bases from J, the gap between germline ends came to 11 bases. The CDR3 sequence is CSGRDPETQYF. The DNA of the CDR3 is TGCAGCGGAAGAGATCCGGAGACCCAGTACTTC.

The chain is built from TRBV12-5 and TRBJ2-3; D is unresolved. Germline V CDR1 and CDR2: LGHNT, FRNRAP. The V end lost 3 bases, the J end lost 6 bases, and 4 bases lay between the germline ends. CDR3 length: 11 amino acids. In DNA, the CDR3 is TGTGCTAGTGGTTTCGGGGATACGCAGTATTTT. Translation: CASGFGDTQYF.

This chain joins TRBV19 and TRBJ1-2; no clear D. The V end lost 5 bases, the J end lost 2 bases, and 12 bases lay between the germline ends. The CDR3 consists of 14 residues. Germline V lookup: CDR1 LNHDA, CDR2 SQIVND (reference sequence). CDR3 bases: TGTGCCAGTAGTGAAGTACTCGGGAACTATGGCTACACCTTC. This gives the protein CASSEVLGNYGYTF.

This chain links TRBV5-1 with TRBJ1-1; the D gene is possibly TRBD1 (6 bases). This CDR3 region has 14 residues. Germline V gene lookup returns CDR1 SGHRS and CDR2 YFSETQ. The germline V and J ends were trimmed by 2 bases and 5 bases, with 13 bases remaining between them. In DNA, the CDR3 is TGCGCCAGCAGCTTACCTACAGGGAATACTGAAGCTTTCTTT. As protein: CASSLPTGNTEAFF.

CDR3 sequence: CASGLQGSDEQFF. Written as DNA, the CDR3 is TGTGCTAGTGGCTTACAGGGATCGGATGAGCAGTTCTTC. The chain joins TRBV12-5 to TRBJ2-1; weak D call: TRBD1 (6 bases). The CDR3 length is 13 residues. Trimming pared 6 bases from V and 8 bases from J, leaving 14 bases between. Per germline, CDR1 LGHNT and CDR2 FRNRAP.

The chain combines TRBV11-3 with TRBJ2-7; TRBD1 matches at 8 bases. V lost 8 bases and J lost 7; bases outside the gene matches: 10. The V gene's germline CDR1 is SGHNT and CDR2 YENEEA. The CDR3 covers 13 residues. DNA of the CDR3: TGTGCCAGCCGAGTCAGGGGGCGGAAGGAGCAGTACTTC. Translated: CASRVRGRKEQYF. The full variable domain, in which reference TRBV11-3 and TRBJ2-7 provide the parts outside the CDR3, is EAGVVQSPRYKIIEKKQPVAFWCNPISGHNTLYWYLQNLGQGPELLIRYENEEAVDDSQLPKDRFSAERLKGVDSTLKIQPAELGDSAVYLCASRVRGRKEQYFGPGTRLTVT.

V usage is TRBV2 and J usage is TRBJ2-7; 16 bases map to TRBD2. The CDR3 has 16 amino acids. Germline V gene sequence: CDR1 SNHLY, CDR2 FYNNEI. The J segment lost 10 bases and the V segment lost 8 bases, leaving 14 bases of the junction unmatched. CDR3 region: CASGGFGTSGRVSQYF. The CDR3, as DNA: TGTGCCAGCGGGGGTTTTGGGACTAGCGGGAGGGTCTCTCAGTACTTC.

The chain has TRBV2 and TRBJ1-1; D call uncertain. V was clipped by 3 bases and J by 2 bases, with 10 bases between them. CDR3 length: 14 residues. Germline CDR1 is SNHLY and CDR2 is FYNNEI. DNA of the CDR3: TGTGCCAGCAGTGAGATGGGCCTCAACACTGAAGCTTTCTTT. This translates into CASSEMGLNTEAFF.

The chain couples TRBV4-3 to TRBJ1-1; D ambiguous. Trimming cost V 3 bases and J 0 bases, with 8 bases left between them. This CDR3 comprises 14 residues. In germline, CDR1 is LGHNA, CDR2 YSLEER. The CDR3 region has the DNA TGCGCCAGCAGCCAGAACGCAGTGAACACTGAAGCTTTCTTT. This gives the protein CASSQNAVNTEAFF.

This chain joins TRBV11-3 and TRBJ1-3; D may be TRBD1 (6 bases). CDR3 length equals 15 residues. Germline V CDR1 and CDR2: SGHNT, YENEEA. V lost 5 bases, J lost 4 bases, and 15 bases lay in between. The DNA of the CDR3 is TGTGCCAGCAGCCCTACAGGGTTGAAGGGAAACACCATATATTTT. Translating gives CASSPTGLKGNTIYF.

V usage is TRBV29-1 and J usage is TRBJ1-3; D is undetermined. Germline values: CDR1 SQVTM, CDR2 ANQGSEA. V lost 6 bases and J 0 bases, leaving 3 bases between the germline ends. CDR3 length: 11 residues. This CDR3 reads CSVHSGNTIYF. The CDR3, as DNA: TGCAGCGTCCACTCTGGAAACACCATATATTTT.

The chain couples TRBV7-3 to TRBJ2-1; D gene unclear. The ends were cut back, 0 bases at V and 3 bases at J, with 6 bases in the middle. In germline, CDR1 is SGHTA, CDR2 FQGTGA. The CDR3 has 14 amino acids. CDR3 loop: CASSLTGFYNEQFF. The CDR3 region has the DNA TGTGCCAGCAGCTTAACCGGGTTCTACAATGAGCAGTTCTTC. The whole variable domain, filled in from reference TRBV7-3 and TRBJ2-1, reads GAGVSQTPSNKVTEKGKYVELRCDPISGHTALYWYRQSLGQGPEFLIYFQGTGAADDSGLPNDRFFAVRPEGSVSTLKIQRTERGDSAVYLCASSLTGFYNEQFFGPGTRLTVL.

The chain has TRBV4-1 and TRBJ2-5, with TRBD1 matching over 12 bases. This CDR3 has 16 amino acids. The germline V gene encodes CDR1 MGHRA and CDR2 YSYEKL. V shed 1 base and J 5 bases; nucleotides not matched to a gene: 5. CDR3 in DNA: TGCGCCAGCAGCCAAGTGGGGACAGGGGGCTGGGAGACCCAGTACTTC. This translates into CASSQVGTGGWETQYF.

The chain employs TRBV10-1 and TRBJ2-5, with D tentatively TRBD1 (6 bases). Judging by the DNA end, TRBJ2-7 fits better; the J call may be wrong. Germline CDR1 WNHNN, CDR2 SYGVQD (reference sequence). This CDR3 region has 14 residues. The chain's CDR3 is CASSESDRTYEQYF. The CDR3, as DNA: TGCGCCAGCAGTGAGTCCGACAGGACCTACGAGCAGTACTTC.

The chain recombines TRBV12-5 with TRBJ2-2, with 8 bases lining up with TRBD1. Germline CDR1 reads LGHNT; CDR2 reads FRNRAP. The V segment lost 0 bases and the J segment 9 bases; nucleotides outside the gene matches: 9. This CDR3 has 16 amino acids. The CDR3 DNA is TGTGCTAGTGGTTTGGTCGTGCAGGGGGCAGGAAGGGAGCTGTTTTTT. Translating gives CASGLVVQGAGRELFF.

The genes are TRBV7-2 and TRBJ2-5; 9 bases are shared with TRBD1. Germline V lookup: CDR1 SGHTA, CDR2 FQGNSA. The CDR3 is 15 residues long. The junction had 7 bases not matched to a gene; V was cut back by 3 bases and J by 5 bases. The DNA of the CDR3 is TGTGCCAGCAGCTTTACAGGGGGCATTATGGAGACCCAGTACTTC. It codes for CASSFTGGIMETQYF.

The J gene is TRBJ2-7, the V gene TRBV6-1; 7 nucleotides align to TRBD1. This CDR3 region has 14 residues. The germline CDR1 and CDR2 sequences are MNHNS and SASEGT. Unmatched junction bases numbered 5, after V lost 4 bases and J lost 2 bases. CDR3 in amino acids: CASSGQGRTYEQYF. DNA of the CDR3: TGTGCCAGCAGTGGACAGGGAAGGACCTACGAGCAGTACTTC.

CDR3 residues: CASSPGTHHTEAFF. The CDR3 nucleotides are TGTGCCAGCAGCCCCGGGACACATCACACTGAAGCTTTCTTT. The rearrangement uses TRBV7-6 and TRBJ1-1, with a weak D call TRBD1 (6 bases). V lost 5 bases, J lost 3 bases, and 13 bases lay in between. The CDR3 is 14 residues long. Per the germline V gene, CDR1 is SGHVS and CDR2 is FNYEAQ.